This T cell receptor (beta chain) was obtained from a study of technical replicates of blood from four donors. Sequenced by immunoSEQ multiplex PCR; TCRdb stores in-frame clones only, minus some. The sample lists tens of thousands of clones; roughly 97% were seen once. This CDR3 is 13 amino acids long. Germline V gene lookup returns CDR1 SGHDN and CDR2 FVKESK. V shed 7 bases, J shed 7 bases, and the junction held 8 bases outside the gene matches. The specimen sequenced was T cells isolated from PBMCs. The clonotype originates from a human donor in good health. J is TRBJ2-7 and V is TRBV14, with 9 nucleotides matching TRBD1. CDR3: CASNPQGAGEQYF. For the CDR3, the DNA is TGTGCCAGCAATCCACAGGGGGCAGGGGAGCAGTACTTC.